The T cell receptor (beta chain) under discussion was sequenced for a study of CD8+ T cells in alopecia areata. Whole-study findings and limits: Especially in alopecia totalis/universalis, lesional scalp showed greater clonality than normal scalp did.

This clone was seen just once. Its antigen is as yet unknown. It was cDNA, reverse transcribed from extracted RNA, that served as the sequencing template. Only in-frame clones appear in the TCRdb table, and some are missing; sequencing was by immunoSEQ multiplex PCR. This repertoire shows approximately 150,000 clones, about 87% found once; its top ten account for roughly 16%. Germline V gives CDR1 SNHLY, CDR2 FYNNEI. CDR3 length equals 14 residues. Trimming took off 3 bases at V and 5 bases at J, with 11 bases between the two ends. The specimen was CD8+ T cells sorted from blood, collected at week 0. The TCR was taken from a human donor with alopecia areata. The chain couples TRBV2 to TRBJ1-5; TRBD1 might be the D (5 bases). The CDR3 is CASSEGLLDQPQHF. The CDR3 nucleotides read TGTGCCAGCAGTGAGGGACTGTTAGATCAGCCCCAGCATTTT. Full variable domain (rest looked up from reference TRBV2 and TRBJ1-5): EPEVTQTPSHQVTQMGQEVILRCVPISNHLYFYWYRQILGQKVEFLVSFYNNEISEKSEIFDDQFSVERPDGSNFTLKIRSTKLEDSAMYFCASSEGLLDQPQHFGDGTRLSIL.